This T cell receptor (beta chain) stems from a study of identical twins (dated by TCRdb to between 2015 and 2016). In the study overall: To test whether fetal clonotypes persist, the study used deep sequencing on TCR alpha and beta repertoires from monozygotic twins, unrelated adults of various ages, and cord blood. To rule out contamination, the twin experiments were replicated at different times with different library preparation protocols. What the research found in general, with its limitations: In beta out-of-frame sequences, excess twin sharing was weaker, because having fewer shared sequences lowered the signal-to-noise ratio. Fewer insertions were carried by abundant cord blood beta clonotypes, a similar but weaker trend appeared in young adult naive repertoires, and no such trend appeared in memory repertoires. Recombination models systematically underestimated out-of-frame TCR alpha sharing in monozygotic twins but agreed with sharing between unrelated individuals. Because the same donors could not be followed over many years, the conclusions depended on cross-sectional statistical analysis. Invariant T cells such as MAIT and iNKT could partly confound zero-insertion analyses, though diverse VJ usage argued against this for most clonotypes. Compared with coincidental sharing between unrelated individuals, out-of-frame TCR alpha sequences shared between twins showed an excess of sequences with low generation probability.

Only healthy Caucasian donors were included. Three pairs of female monozygotic twins, all aged about 18 to 30 years, made up the twin cohort. Peripheral blood mononuclear cells were used as the source from which RNA for TCR libraries was isolated. The sample holds a few counts of this clonotype. The antigen it recognizes is unknown. The input lacks base qualities; no much larger clone sits a single base away. Sequences SGHKS (CDR1) and YYEKEE (CDR2) are obtained from the germline V gene (reference sequence). The junction carries 12 bases between V and J, which are trimmed by 4 bases and 2 bases respectively. Measured from the cysteine to the phenylalanine, the CDR3 is 14 residues long. The CDR3 DNA has 42 bases and is translated from base 1. Library method: 5' RACE. TCRdb lists the instrument as Illumina HiSeq 2000. Template switching added a universal primer binding site, and the final cDNA carried a unique molecular identifier that allowed TCR cDNA molecules to be counted accurately. First-strand cDNA for TCR alpha and beta chains was synthesized from specific primers in the conserved constant-segment region. Each cDNA library was double barcoded, with a SMART-Mk sample barcode plus Illumina barcodes, to control for contamination. TruSeq adapter sequences, together with Illumina sample barcodes, were added in two successive PCR steps. The Illumina HiSeq platform was used with custom primers to sequence TCR alpha and beta cDNA libraries. Per the source publication's procedure: Raw reads were processed with MiGEC to extract unique molecular identifiers, and MiXCR was used to determine CDR3 positions. Recombination models were inferred per individual with the repgenHMM and IGoR tools using an EM algorithm. The tcR package in R was used for shared clonotype analysis, with sharing normalized by the product of cloneset sizes. To study raw recombination without the effects of thymic and clonal selection, out-of-frame nonproductive sequences were analyzed. The public reads were reprocessed in TCRdb via fastp at Q25 and MiXCR, keeping in-frame beta chains. Duplicate CDR3 protein sequences are folded into a single record with the most common DNA and genes. TCRdb's processing, not the authors' own work, is the source of the V and J calls. The sample table shows 450,000 to 650,000 distinct CDR3 sequences, and roughly 9.9% are seen once. The ten largest account for 2.5% to 3.5% of the sample.

Another study also made use of these data, one on yellow fever vaccine responses in identical twins. As that second study puts it: According to the authors, the vaccine-induced T cell response in identical twins seemed to be partly convergent and partly specific to each individual. The study precisely tracked vaccine-responding T cell clones in identical twins.

In this chain, TRBV5-5 is recombined with TRBJ1-1; TRBD1 is possibly the D segment (5 matching bases). The sequencing sample was made of PBMCs. The sequence was collected from a woman under 30 in good health. The CDR3 region has the sequence CASSSVGVNTEAFF. The DNA reads TGTGCCAGCAGCAGCGTGGGGGTTAACACTGAAGCTTTCTTT.